This T cell receptor beta chain was recovered during a study of cytomegalovirus exposure and HLA in healthy donors. Study summary: A previous analysis identified 95 million to 140 million unique TCR beta sequences derived from 180 million or so T cells.

A note on this clone: Its matching antigen is unknown.

Study-wide results and limits: One variant, a missense change in DCLRE1C, was linked in a later analysis to TCR beta V- and J-gene trimming. The investigators catalogued 150 to 200 TCR beta chains as cytomegalovirus-associated.

CDR3 length: 15 residues. The V gene lost 10 bases and the J gene lost 5 bases, with 23 bases spanning the gap. Germline CDR1 ENHRY, CDR2 SYGVKD. Vbeta (60) and Jbeta (13) primers were used in the PCR. Libraries were prepared by immunoSEQ multiplex PCR; TCRdb keeps only in-frame clonotypes and omits some of them. The sample lists about 170,000 clones; about 79% were seen once. J is TRBJ1-1 and V is TRBV10-3; D is perhaps TRBD1 (5 bases). The TCR sequence derives from a woman between 45 and 65 years old in good health and CMV-seropositive. Sequences were obtained from PBMCs. CDR3 in DNA: TGTGCCACGACGAGTGACAGTCTCCGGACGACTGAAGCTTTCTTT. It yields the protein CATTSDSLRTTEAFF.